The 22 T cell receptor beta chains reported below all come from one sample, sequenced in a study of lymphopenia after photon versus proton radiotherapy. Sequencing used immunoSEQ multiplex PCR; TCRdb keeps in-frame clones, though not all of them. The data show more than 25,000 clones, roughly nine tenths seen once. The sample was peripheral blood, taken from a patient treated with photon-based radiotherapy. The receptors were sampled from a woman aged 45-59 years with pancreatic cancer.

The J gene is TRBJ2-7, the V gene TRBV7-2; 12 nucleotides line up with TRBD2. The V and J ends lost 5 bases and 0 bases, in that order; junction bases with no gene match: 11. The germline V gene has CDR1 SGHTA and CDR2 FQGNSA. The CDR3 consists of 18 residues. The CDR3 DNA follows: TGTGCCAGCAGCACCTGGACTAGCGGGATGCGCTACTCCTACGAGCAGTACTTC. Residues: CASSTWTSGMRYSYEQYF.

The chain joins TRBV30 to TRBJ2-7; D is possibly TRBD1 (5 bases). Trimming pared 3 bases from V and 7 bases from J, leaving 13 bases between. This CDR3 spans 12 amino acids. Germline assignment: CDR1 GTSNPN and CDR2 SVGIG (reference sequence). In DNA, the CDR3 is TGTGCCTGGAGCAGGGATCCCTGGGAGCAGTACTTC. This sequence encodes CAWSRDPWEQYF.

The V and J genes are TRBV11-1 and TRBJ2-3; D is possibly TRBD1 (6 bases). Germline CDR1 and CDR2: SGHAT and FQDESV (reference sequence). V was cut by 1 base and J by 1 base, with 15 bases left in between. The CDR3 runs 17 residues. The CDR3 loop is CASSLEMGASGTDTQYF. CDR3 coding DNA: TGTGCCAGCAGCTTAGAAATGGGGGCGTCGGGCACAGATACGCAGTATTTT.

The gene calls are TRBV2 and TRBJ1-1; tentatively, D is TRBD1 (6 bases). V was trimmed by 4 bases and J by 5 bases, leaving 11 bases between them. Germline-derived CDR1 and CDR2 are SNHLY and FYNNEI. CDR3 length equals 13 residues. The CDR3 DNA follows: TGTGCCAGCAGTGGACAGGCGGGGACTGAAGCTTTCTTT. This translates into CASSGQAGTEAFF.

V and J are TRBV7-2 and TRBJ1-6; TRBD1 agrees at 7 bases. The CDR3 has 15 amino acids. With V trimmed by 3 bases and J by 7 bases, 6 bases remained unmatched. CDR1 is SGHTA, CDR2 FQGNSA, per germline. CDR3 sequence reads: CASSFGQEFNSPLHF. For the CDR3, the DNA is TGTGCCAGCAGCTTCGGACAGGAGTTCAATTCACCCCTCCACTTT.

The V and J genes are TRBV5-5 and TRBJ2-1; a possible D gene is TRBD2 (6 bases). The ends were cut back, 0 bases at V and 5 bases at J, with 9 bases in the middle. Germline loops: CDR1 SGHKS, CDR2 YYEKEE (reference sequence). The CDR3 has 14 amino acids. The CDR3 loop reads CASSLEWGDNEQFF. The CDR3 DNA is TGTGCCAGCAGCTTGGAGTGGGGGGACAATGAGCAGTTCTTC.

Here the CDR3 DNA reads TGTGCCAGCAGCGCGTGGAAGGGGTACGAGCAGTACTTC. Its translation is CASSAWKGYEQYF. The chain couples TRBV7-8 to TRBJ2-7; possibly TRBD1 for D (5 bases). Germline V CDR1 and CDR2: SGHVS, FQNEAQ. The CDR3 extends over 13 amino acids. Trimming shortened V by 5 bases and J by 4 bases, and 12 bases separated the two germline ends.

V and J are TRBV4-3 and TRBJ1-3, with 8 bases fitting TRBD1. The CDR3 length is 14 residues. CDR1 is LGHNA and CDR2 is YSLEER in the germline V gene. V shed 1 base, J shed 11 bases, and the junction held 7 bases outside the gene matches. This chain's CDR3 is CASSQAGQAGSIYF. CDR3 nucleotide sequence: TGCGCCAGCAGCCAAGCGGGACAGGCCGGGTCCATATATTTT.

V gene TRBV5-6 combines with J gene TRBJ2-2, with D tentatively TRBD2 (6 bases). The CDR3 extends over 14 amino acids. CDR1 and CDR2 from the germline V gene are SGHDT and YYEEEE. V lost 5 bases to trimming and J lost 6 bases, with 14 bases between them. CDR3 sequence reads: CASRSGLQAGELFF. CDR3 sequence (DNA): TGTGCCAGCAGATCGGGACTCCAGGCCGGGGAGCTGTTTTTT.

J is TRBJ2-1 and V is TRBV29-1; D is perhaps TRBD1 (6 bases). The V end lost 3 bases, the J end lost 1 base, and 16 bases lay between the germline ends. The CDR3 is 16 amino acids. CDR1 is SQVTM and CDR2 is ANQGSEA in the germline V gene. The CDR3 coding sequence is TGCAGCGTTGACGAACAGGGAGTTCAGTCCTACAATGAGCAGTTCTTC. The encoded protein is CSVDEQGVQSYNEQFF.

The chain joins TRBV11-2 to TRBJ1-5, with D maybe TRBD1 (6 bases). V was cut by 4 bases and J by 2 bases, with 15 bases left in between. Germline V gene lookup returns CDR1 SGHAT and CDR2 FQNNGV. CDR3 length equals 16 residues. The CDR3 DNA follows: TGTGCCAGCAGCTCCGGGACAAGGGGCCGCAATCAGCCCCAGCATTTT. Amino acids: CASSSGTRGRNQPQHF.

J is TRBJ1-2 and V is TRBV2, with D hard to call. CDR1 is SNHLY and CDR2 is FYNNEI in the germline V gene. The CDR3 covers 13 residues. Trimming shortened V by 8 bases and J by 2 bases, and 12 bases separated the two germline ends. CDR3: CASVAHPNYGYTF. CDR3 nucleotides: TGTGCCAGCGTGGCCCACCCCAACTATGGCTACACCTTC.

CDR3 DNA sequence: TGTGCCAGCGTCCCAACCTACCTCTCTGGAAACACCATATATTTT. Amino acids: CASVPTYLSGNTIYF. The V gene is TRBV27, the J gene TRBJ1-3; D is ambiguous. The CDR3 sequence is 15 residues long. Germline-derived CDR1 and CDR2 are MNHEY and SMNVEV (reference sequence). Trimming took off 8 bases at V and 0 bases at J, with 14 bases between the two ends.

The genes are TRBV15 and TRBJ2-1; 7 bases align to TRBD2. The germline V gene encodes CDR1 LNHNV and CDR2 YYDKDF (reference sequence). Trimming cost V 5 bases and J 5 bases; bases outside gene matches: 12. The CDR3 loop spans 16 amino acids. The CDR3 here is CATSDRGGSLNNEQFF. CDR3 sequence (DNA): TGTGCCACCAGCGATCGAGGCGGGAGTCTTAACAATGAGCAGTTCTTC.

The chain joins TRBV7-2 to TRBJ1-1, with D perhaps TRBD1 (5 bases). This CDR3 spans 14 amino acids. The V gene lost 6 bases and the J gene lost 3 bases, with 14 bases spanning the gap. In germline, CDR1 is SGHTA, CDR2 FQGNSA. The CDR3 DNA is TGTGCCAGCAGTTTCCCCAACAGGTACACTGAAGCTTTCTTT. The encoded protein is CASSFPNRYTEAFF. Complete variable domain (other parts from reference TRBV7-2 and TRBJ1-1): GAGVSQSPSNKVTEKGKDVELRCDPISGHTALYWYRQSLGQGLEFLIYFQGNSAPDKSGLPSDRFSAERTGGSVSTLTIQRTQQEDSAVYLCASSFPNRYTEAFFGQGTRLTVV.

The J gene is TRBJ1-5, the V gene TRBV7-2; D gene unclear. Germline loops: CDR1 SGHTA, CDR2 FQGNSA. The CDR3 consists of 15 residues. V lost 1 base and J lost 5, with 12 bases in between. CDR3 coding DNA: TGTGCCAGCAGCTTAGGATCAGGTGCCCATCAGCCCCAGCATTTT. It is translated as CASSLGSGAHQPQHF.

The chain joins TRBV5-6 to TRBJ1-3; TRBD1 matches at 7 bases. The V and J ends lost 0 bases and 0 bases, in that order; junction bases with no gene match: 6. Germline assignment: CDR1 SGHDT and CDR2 YYEEEE. The CDR3 totals 17 residues. The CDR3 nucleotides are TGTGCCAGCAGCTTGGACAGGGGTGGATTCTCTGGAAACACCATATATTTT. Encoded protein: CASSLDRGGFSGNTIYF.

This clone was seen only a few times. This chain uses TRBV7-2 with TRBJ1-1; D gene unclear. V lost 1 base and J 4 bases, leaving 4 bases between the germline ends. Germline V gives CDR1 SGHTA, CDR2 FQGNSA. The CDR3 length is 12 residues. In DNA, the CDR3 is TGTGCCAGCAGCTTAGTGCGCACTGAAGCTTTCTTT. Translation gives CASSLVRTEAFF.

This clone came up once. Here the CDR3 DNA reads TGTGCCAGTAGTATCGGACAGGGGGCCATGGGCTATGGCTACACCTTC. Amino acid sequence: CASSIGQGAMGYGYTF. The chain has TRBV19 and TRBJ1-2; 11 bases map to TRBD1. This CDR3 has 16 residues. The J segment lost 4 bases and the V segment lost 3 bases, leaving 7 bases of the junction unmatched. Germline V gene sequence: CDR1 LNHDA, CDR2 SQIVND (reference sequence).

This clone was recorded only once. CDR3 sequence (DNA): TGCGCCAGCAGTCAACGGGGGGGGGACAGGATTTTTAAGAGTGGCTACACCTTC. The encoded protein is CASSQRGGDRIFKSGYTF. The genes are TRBV23-1 and TRBJ1-2; TRBD1 agrees at 8 bases. TRBV23-1 is designated an ORF whose function remains uncertain. This CDR3 has 18 residues. V gave up 2 bases and J gave up 7 bases; unmatched junction bases: 18.

This clone was seen just once. CDR3 loop: CASSPPDFRKYNEQFF. CDR3 DNA sequence: TGTGCCAGCAGCCCACCGGACTTCCGGAAGTACAATGAGCAGTTCTTC. This chain connects TRBV7-9 to TRBJ2-1; perhaps TRBD2 as D (5 bases). The CDR3 contains 16 residues. CDR1 is SEHNR and CDR2 is FQNEAQ in the germline V gene (reference sequence). V lost 5 bases and J 4 bases, leaving 18 bases between the germline ends. Using reference TRBV7-9 and TRBJ2-1 for the parts outside the CDR3, the full variable domain is DTGVSQNPRHKITKRGQNVTFRCDPISEHNRLYWYRQTLGQGPEFLTYFQNEAQLEKSRLLSDRFSAERPKGSFSTLEIQRTEQGDSAMYLCASSPPDFRKYNEQFFGPGTRLTVL.

The chain combines TRBV19 with TRBJ2-3; D ambiguous. Trimming removed 7 bases from V and 0 bases from J, with 14 bases in between. The V gene's germline CDR1 is LNHDA and CDR2 SQIVND (reference sequence). The CDR3 loop spans 15 amino acids. The CDR3, as DNA: TGTGCCAGTACCGATAGCAGCTCTAGCACAGATACGCAGTATTTT. This sequence encodes CASTDSSSSTDTQYF.